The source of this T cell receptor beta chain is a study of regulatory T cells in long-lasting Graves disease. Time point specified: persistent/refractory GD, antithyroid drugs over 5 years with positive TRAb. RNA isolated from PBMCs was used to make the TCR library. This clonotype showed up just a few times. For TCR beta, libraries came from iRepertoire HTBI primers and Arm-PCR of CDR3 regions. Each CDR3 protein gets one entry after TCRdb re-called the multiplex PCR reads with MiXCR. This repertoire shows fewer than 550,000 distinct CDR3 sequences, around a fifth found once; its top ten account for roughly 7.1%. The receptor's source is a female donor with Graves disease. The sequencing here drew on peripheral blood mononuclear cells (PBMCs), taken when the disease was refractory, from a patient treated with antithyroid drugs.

The CDR3 sequence: CASSEIRGNTEAFF. The CDR3 bases are TGTGCCAGCAGTGAAATTAGGGGGAACACTGAAGCTTTCTTT. This sequence joins TRBV6-1 and TRBJ1-1; a weak D match, TRBD1 (5 bases). Germline V gene data show CDR1 as MNHNS and CDR2 as SASEGT. V lost 2 bases and J lost 1, with 8 bases in between. CDR3 size: 14 residues.